This T cell receptor beta chain stems from a study of T cell repertoires in ileal Crohn's disease. The overall study: Surgery for a complication: stricturing in roughly 60%, penetrating in approximately 39%.

This table comes from immunoSEQ multiplex PCR, and its TCRdb copy is limited to in-frame clones, with some not included. The profile shows 5,500 to 8,500 clones, 65% to 90% of them singletons. About this clone: What it binds is unknown.

The J segment lost 4 bases and the V segment lost 6 bases, leaving 6 bases of the junction unmatched. CDR1 is WNHNN, CDR2 SYGVQD, per germline (reference sequence). This CDR3 contains 15 residues. Notes on the study in general: High-frequency clones were more common in sorted CD8 than CD4 cells. Active smokers at surgery had more clonal expansions than non-smokers.

Sequencing used ileal tissue. The V call is TRBV10-1, the J call TRBJ2-3; 11 bases are shared with TRBD2. The clonotype comes from an adult with Crohn's disease. The CDR3 coding sequence is TGCGCCAGCAGCCCCGGGACTAGCGGCGCAGATACGCAGTATTTT. Translating it yields CASSPGTSGADTQYF.